This TCR beta chain was sequenced in a study of blood T cell repertoires in COVID-19. Background on the study: Sites in the United States, Italy and Spain provided acute and convalescent COVID-19 samples.

Original data processing: Quantification of nucleated cells was approximated via reference gene primer amplification. Assay: immunoSEQ multiplex PCR; the TCRdb copy retains only in-frame clones and omits some. V and J calls and clone size come straight from that table; D and trimming were deduced from the DNA. The sample shows 150,000 or so clones, about 86% of them seen only once. Sequencing was performed on peripheral blood. This receptor was obtained from a man aged 45-65 years with active or convalescent COVID-19.

The CDR3 here is CASSQDRVGEKLFF. The CDR3 DNA sequence: TGTGCCAGCAGTCAAGACAGGGTCGGAGAAAAACTGTTTTTT. This chain connects TRBV7-8 to TRBJ1-4; 7 bases agree with TRBD1. CDR1 is SGHVS and CDR2 is FQNEAQ in the germline V gene. Unmatched junction bases numbered 9, after V lost 6 bases and J lost 8 bases. This CDR3 contains 14 residues. The complete variable domain, with remaining parts taken from reference TRBV7-8 and TRBJ1-4, reads GAGVSQSPRYKVAKRGQDVALRCDPISGHVSLFWYQQALGQGPEFLTYFQNEAQLDKSGLPSDRFFAERPEGSVSTLKIQRTQQEDSAVYLCASSQDRVGEKLFFGSGTQLSVL.